These 10 T cell receptor beta chains were sequenced from one sample in a study of cytomegalovirus exposure and HLA in healthy donors. Method: immunoSEQ multiplex PCR; TCRdb's copy keeps in-frame clones and lacks some. The sample records 150,000 to 200,000 clones, about 85% being singletons. Sequencing was carried out using PBMCs. The receptor source for this set is a man aged 18 to 30 in good health and CMV-seropositive.

J is TRBJ2-5 and V is TRBV7-6; 11 bases line up with TRBD1. The ends lost 5 bases at V and 3 bases at J; junction bases unmatched: 5. This CDR3 contains 15 residues. The germline CDR1 and CDR2 sequences are SGHVS and FNYEAQ. CDR3 nucleotides: TGTGCCAGCAGCCCGCCGGGACAGGGGGAAGAGACCCAGTACTTC. It specifies CASSPPGQGEETQYF.

The J gene is TRBJ1-1, the V gene TRBV7-9; D unresolved. The V gene's germline CDR1 is SEHNR and CDR2 FQNEAQ (reference sequence). V was pared by 1 base and J by 2 bases, with 8 bases between. The CDR3 spans 14 residues. The CDR3 nucleotides are TGTGCCAGCAGCTTAGGGACTTCTAACACTGAAGCTTTCTTT. Protein product: CASSLGTSNTEAFF.

To note about this clone: The junction does not match germline at one end; this may be a read error. This chain connects TRBV10-3 to TRBJ1-2, with 7 positions matching TRBD1. CDR3 size: 11 residues. Germline V gene lookup returns CDR1 ENHRY and CDR2 SYGVKD. The CDR3 loop reads CAISDSQGLEF. The CDR3 DNA is TGTGCCATCAGTGATTCACAGGGGCTGGAGTTC.

The chain uses TRBV7-8 and TRBJ1-4, with a possible D match to TRBD1 (5 bases). The CDR3 extends over 12 amino acids. V lost 5 bases to trimming and J lost 10 bases, with 11 bases between them. The germline gives CDR1 SGHVS, CDR2 FQNEAQ. The DNA for the CDR3 is TGTGCCAGCAGCAAGGGAGGGGCAAAACTGTTTTTT. It is translated as CASSKGGAKLFF. Filled out from reference TRBV7-8 and TRBJ1-4, the complete variable domain reads GAGVSQSPRYKVAKRGQDVALRCDPISGHVSLFWYQQALGQGPEFLTYFQNEAQLDKSGLPSDRFFAERPEGSVSTLKIQRTQQEDSAVYLCASSKGGAKLFFGSGTQLSVL.

The rearrangement uses TRBV5-7 and TRBJ2-1, with D hard to call. TRBV5-7 has ORF status, its function being uncertain. The CDR3 has 16 residues. Trimming removed 0 bases at V and 4 bases at J, with 14 bases between. The CDR3 sequence: CASSLGGSPLYNEQFF. Here the CDR3 DNA reads TGTGCCAGCAGCTTGGGAGGCTCCCCATTGTACAATGAGCAGTTCTTC.

The chain carries TRBV5-8 and TRBJ1-2; weak D call: TRBD1 (6 bases). In germline, CDR1 is SGHTS, CDR2 YDEGEE. V lost 3 bases and J 7 bases, leaving 16 bases between the germline ends. The CDR3 is made up of 14 amino acids. DNA for the CDR3: TGTGCCAGCAGCTCGCCCGGGGGGCGCGGTGGCTACACCTTC. Translating gives CASSSPGGRGGYTF.

On this clone: The sample contains more than one DNA sequence encoding this CDR3. The chain links TRBV6-5 to TRBJ2-3, with 10 positions matching TRBD2. CDR3 length: 15 amino acids. CDR1 is MNHEY, CDR2 SVGAGI, per germline. The junction had 4 bases not matched to a gene; V was cut back by 6 bases and J by 1 base. CDR3 in amino acids: CASSLAGVGTDTQYF. CDR3 coding DNA: TGTGCCAGCAGCCTAGCGGGAGTTGGCACAGATACGCAGTATTTT.

This clone appeared once. The chain links TRBV5-1 to TRBJ2-3; the D is unclear. The CDR3 extends over 11 amino acids. Germline V gene lookup returns CDR1 SGHRS and CDR2 YFSETQ. V was shortened by 2 bases and J by 4 bases, with 2 bases between the two germline ends. CDR3 DNA: TGCGCCAGCAGCTTCGCAGATACGCAGTATTTT. It yields the protein CASSFADTQYF.

The J gene is TRBJ1-2, the V gene TRBV6-1; possible D gene TRBD1, 5 bases. V dropped 4 bases and J dropped 2 bases, with 8 bases sitting between them. This CDR3 has 13 residues. Germline CDR1 MNHNS, CDR2 SASEGT. The CDR3 region is CASSVQGNYGYTF. Here the CDR3 DNA reads TGTGCCAGCAGTGTTCAGGGAAACTATGGCTACACCTTC.

The rearrangement uses TRBV6-5 and TRBJ2-1, with D perhaps matching TRBD2 (5 bases). The CDR3 has 15 amino acids. The germline V and J ends were trimmed by 6 bases and 6 bases, with 18 bases remaining between them. Germline CDR1 reads MNHEY; CDR2 reads SVGAGI. The CDR3 sequence is CASSSNGNLVNEQFF. Written as DNA, the CDR3 is TGTGCCAGCAGCTCCAACGGGAATTTAGTCAATGAGCAGTTCTTC.